This TCR beta chain came from a study of beta chain features in type 1 diabetes. Study-wide findings and caveats: There was a moderate but significant shortening of TCRB CDR3s in all four CD4+ subsets of Type 1 diabetes patients.

As to this clone: Antigen: not known.

The CDR3 has 17 residues. With 5 bases clipped from V and 9 bases from J, the junction kept 20 bases outside the gene matches. Germline assignment: CDR1 PRHDT and CDR2 FYEKMQ (reference sequence). A heparinised blood draw that averaged around 100 mL was obtained once from each donor. Sorting with CD45RO/CCR7/CD25/CD127/CD95/CD27 yielded naive, central memory, regulatory and stem-like memory CD4+ cells. Over 95% purity was reached by all sorted populations. Since all of the isolated RNA was reverse transcribed, expressed TCRB transcripts were what got sequenced. Libraries were prepared by immunoSEQ multiplex PCR; TCRdb keeps only in-frame clonotypes and omits some of them. The sample contains 350,000 to 450,000 clones, approximately 15% of which appear only once.

The sample was naive CD4+ T cells from blood. The chain is built from TRBV13 and TRBJ2-7, with 9 bases lining up with TRBD1. The sequence derives from a woman under 30 in good health. The CDR3 bases are TGTGCCAGCAGCCCGGGAAACCCGACAGGGGGAACTAAGCTGCAGTACTTC. Translation: CASSPGNPTGGTKLQYF.